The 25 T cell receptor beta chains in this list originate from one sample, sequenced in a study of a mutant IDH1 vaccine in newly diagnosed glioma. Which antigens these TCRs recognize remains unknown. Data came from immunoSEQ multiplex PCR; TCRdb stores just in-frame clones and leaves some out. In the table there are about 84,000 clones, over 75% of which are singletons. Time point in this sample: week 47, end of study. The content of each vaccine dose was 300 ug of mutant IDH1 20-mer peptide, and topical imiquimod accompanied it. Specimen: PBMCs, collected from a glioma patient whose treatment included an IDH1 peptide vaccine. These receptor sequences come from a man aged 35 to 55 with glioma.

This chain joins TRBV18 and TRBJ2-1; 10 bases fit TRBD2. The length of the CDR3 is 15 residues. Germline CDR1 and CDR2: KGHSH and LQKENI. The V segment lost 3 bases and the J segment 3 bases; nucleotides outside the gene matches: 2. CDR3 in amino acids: CASSPLAGDYNEQFF. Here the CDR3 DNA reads TGTGCCAGCTCACCGCTAGCGGGGGACTACAATGAGCAGTTCTTC.

The CDR3 sequence is CASSIAAFYGYTF. CDR3 DNA sequence: TGTGCCAGTAGTATAGCGGCGTTCTATGGCTACACCTTC. The V gene is TRBV19, the J gene TRBJ1-2; D not resolved. CDR1 LNHDA and CDR2 SQIVND come from the germline V gene (reference sequence). The CDR3 sequence is 13 residues long. Between the trimmed V and J ends, which lost 1 base and 4 bases, there was a span of 7 bases. Full variable domain (remainder filled in from reference TRBV19 and TRBJ1-2): DGGITQSPKYLFRKEGQNVTLSCEQNLNHDAMYWYRQDPGQGLRLIYYSQIVNDFQKGDIAEGYSVSREKKESFPLTVTSAQKNPTAFYLCASSIAAFYGYTFGSGTRLTVV.

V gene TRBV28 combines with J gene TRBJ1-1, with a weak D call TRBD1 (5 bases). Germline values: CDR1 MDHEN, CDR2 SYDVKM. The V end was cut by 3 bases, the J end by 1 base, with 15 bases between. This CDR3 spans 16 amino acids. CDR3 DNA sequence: TGTGCCAGCAGTTTTCTCCTGCGGGGGAAGAACACTGAAGCTTTCTTT. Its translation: CASSFLLRGKNTEAFF.

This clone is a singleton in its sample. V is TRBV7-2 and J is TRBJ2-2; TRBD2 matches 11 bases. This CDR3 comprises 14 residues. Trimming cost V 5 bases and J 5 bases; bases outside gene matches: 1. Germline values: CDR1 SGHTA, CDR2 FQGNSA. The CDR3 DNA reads TGTGCCAGCAGCCGGACTAGCGGGACCGGGGAGCTGTTTTTT. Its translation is CASSRTSGTGELFF. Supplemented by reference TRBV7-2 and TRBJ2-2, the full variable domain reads GAGVSQSPSNKVTEKGKDVELRCDPISGHTALYWYRQSLGQGLEFLIYFQGNSAPDKSGLPSDRFSAERTGGSVSTLTIQRTQQEDSAVYLCASSRTSGTGELFFGEGSRLTVL.

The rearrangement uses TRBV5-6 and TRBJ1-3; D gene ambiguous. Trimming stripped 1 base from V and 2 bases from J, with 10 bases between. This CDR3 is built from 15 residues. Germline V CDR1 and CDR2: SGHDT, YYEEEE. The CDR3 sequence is CASSLWVVAGNTIYF. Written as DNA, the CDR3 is TGTGCCAGCAGCTTGTGGGTTGTGGCTGGAAACACCATATATTTT.

The CDR3, as DNA: TGTGCCAGCAGCTTAGTGACAGGACGTTCTGGAAACACCATATATTTT. The encoded protein is CASSLVTGRSGNTIYF. The chain is built from TRBV7-2 and TRBJ1-3; D might be TRBD1 (6 bases). V dropped 1 base and J dropped 1 base, with 11 bases sitting between them. The CDR3 runs to 16 residues. Germline V lookup: CDR1 SGHTA, CDR2 FQGNSA.

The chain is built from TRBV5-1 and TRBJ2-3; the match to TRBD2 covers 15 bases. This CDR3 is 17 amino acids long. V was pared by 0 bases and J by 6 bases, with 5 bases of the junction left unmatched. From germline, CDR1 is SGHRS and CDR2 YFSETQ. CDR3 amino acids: CASSLGTSGRAWDTQYF. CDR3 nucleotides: TGCGCCAGCAGCTTGGGGACTAGCGGGAGGGCCTGGGATACGCAGTATTTT.

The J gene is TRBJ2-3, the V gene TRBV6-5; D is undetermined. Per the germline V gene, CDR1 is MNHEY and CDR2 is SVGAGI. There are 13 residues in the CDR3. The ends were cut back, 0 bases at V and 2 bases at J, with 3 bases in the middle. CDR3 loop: CASSYSSTDTQYF. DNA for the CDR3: TGTGCCAGCAGTTACTCGTCCACAGATACGCAGTATTTT.

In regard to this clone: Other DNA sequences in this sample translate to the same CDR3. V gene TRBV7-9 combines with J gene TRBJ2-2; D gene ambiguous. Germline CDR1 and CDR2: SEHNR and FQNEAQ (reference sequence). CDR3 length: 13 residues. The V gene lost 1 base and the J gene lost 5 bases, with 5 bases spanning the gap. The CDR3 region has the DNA TGTGCCAGCAGCTTAGGTGGGACCGGGGAGCTGTTTTTT. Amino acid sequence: CASSLGGTGELFF.

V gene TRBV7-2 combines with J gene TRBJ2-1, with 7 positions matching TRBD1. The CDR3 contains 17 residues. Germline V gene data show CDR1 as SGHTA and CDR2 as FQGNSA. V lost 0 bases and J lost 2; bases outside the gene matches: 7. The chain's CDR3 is CASSLALTGEPYNEQFF. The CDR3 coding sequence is TGTGCCAGCAGCTTAGCCCTCACAGGGGAACCCTACAATGAGCAGTTCTTC.

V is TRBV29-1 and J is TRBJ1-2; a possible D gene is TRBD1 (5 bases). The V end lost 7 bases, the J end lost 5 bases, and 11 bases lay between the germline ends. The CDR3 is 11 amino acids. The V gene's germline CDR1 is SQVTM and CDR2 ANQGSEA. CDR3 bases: TGCAGCGGTACGACAGATTATGGCTACACCTTC. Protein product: CSGTTDYGYTF.

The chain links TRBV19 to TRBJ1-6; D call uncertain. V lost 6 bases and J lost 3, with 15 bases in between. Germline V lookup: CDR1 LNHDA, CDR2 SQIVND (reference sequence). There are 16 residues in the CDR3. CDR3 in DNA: TGTGCCAGTAGCCCATACGACTCGAACTATAATTCACCCCTCCACTTT. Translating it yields CASSPYDSNYNSPLHF.

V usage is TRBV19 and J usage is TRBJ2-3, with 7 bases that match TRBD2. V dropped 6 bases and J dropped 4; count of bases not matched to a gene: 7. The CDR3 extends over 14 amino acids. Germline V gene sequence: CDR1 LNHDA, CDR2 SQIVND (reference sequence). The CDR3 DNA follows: TGTGCCAGTAGAGGAGCGGGATATGCAGATACGCAGTATTTT. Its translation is CASRGAGYADTQYF.

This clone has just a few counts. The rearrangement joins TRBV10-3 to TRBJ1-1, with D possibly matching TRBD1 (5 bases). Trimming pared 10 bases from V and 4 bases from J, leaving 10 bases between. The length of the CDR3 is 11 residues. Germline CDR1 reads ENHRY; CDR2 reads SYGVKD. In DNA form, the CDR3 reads TGTGCCACTACCGGGGGCACTGAAGCTTTCTTT. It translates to CATTGGTEAFF.

The CDR3 region has the DNA TGTGCCAGCAGTACGAGCACTGAAGCTTTCTTT. Protein product: CASSTSTEAFF. V and J are TRBV6-5 and TRBJ1-1; D unresolved. V gave up 5 bases and J gave up 4 bases, with 5 bases separating them. Germline CDR1 is MNHEY and CDR2 is SVGAGI. This CDR3 comprises 11 residues.

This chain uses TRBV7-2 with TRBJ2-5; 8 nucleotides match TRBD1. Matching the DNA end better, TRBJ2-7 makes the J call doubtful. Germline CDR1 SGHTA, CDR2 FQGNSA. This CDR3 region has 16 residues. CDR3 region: CASSPRTGGFTYEQYF. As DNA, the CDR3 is TGTGCCAGCAGCCCTCGAACAGGGGGATTTACCTACGAGCAGTACTTC.

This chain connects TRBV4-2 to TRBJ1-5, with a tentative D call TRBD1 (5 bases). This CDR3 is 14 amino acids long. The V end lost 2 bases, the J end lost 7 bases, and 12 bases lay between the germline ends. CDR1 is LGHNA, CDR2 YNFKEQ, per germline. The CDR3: CASSQSGGVQPQHF. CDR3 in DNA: TGTGCCAGCAGCCAAAGCGGGGGGGTACAGCCCCAGCATTTT.

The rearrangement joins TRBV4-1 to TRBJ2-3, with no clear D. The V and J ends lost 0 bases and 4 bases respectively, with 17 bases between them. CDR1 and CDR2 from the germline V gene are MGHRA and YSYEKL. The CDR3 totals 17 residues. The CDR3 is CASSQDRSGSRADTQYF. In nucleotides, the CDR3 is TGCGCCAGCAGCCAAGACAGGAGTGGATCCCGGGCAGATACGCAGTATTTT.

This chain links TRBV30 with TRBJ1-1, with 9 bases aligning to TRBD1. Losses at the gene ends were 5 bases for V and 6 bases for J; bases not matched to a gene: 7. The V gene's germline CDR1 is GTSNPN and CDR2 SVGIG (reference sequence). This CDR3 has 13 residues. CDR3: CAWGTGGTAEAFF. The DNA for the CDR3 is TGTGCCTGGGGAACAGGGGGCACCGCTGAAGCTTTCTTT.

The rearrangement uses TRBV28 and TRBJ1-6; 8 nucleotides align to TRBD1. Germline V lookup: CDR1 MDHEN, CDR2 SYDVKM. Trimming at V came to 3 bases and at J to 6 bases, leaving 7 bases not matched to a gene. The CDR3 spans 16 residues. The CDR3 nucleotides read TGTGCCAGCAGTTTGGGGAGGACAGGGACTAATTCACCCCTCCACTTT. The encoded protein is CASSLGRTGTNSPLHF.

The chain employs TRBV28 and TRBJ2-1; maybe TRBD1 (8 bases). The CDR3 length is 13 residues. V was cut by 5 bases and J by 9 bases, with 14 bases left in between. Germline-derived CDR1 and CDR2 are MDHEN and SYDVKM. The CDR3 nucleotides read TGTGCCAGCAGTAAACAGGGGGGGCTTGAGCAGTTCTTC. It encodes CASSKQGGLEQFF.

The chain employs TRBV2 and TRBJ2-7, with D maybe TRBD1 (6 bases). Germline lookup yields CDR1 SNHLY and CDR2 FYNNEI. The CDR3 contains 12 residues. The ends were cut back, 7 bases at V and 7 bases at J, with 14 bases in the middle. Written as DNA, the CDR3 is TGTGCCAGCAATAACAGGGTGGGAGAGCAGTACTTC. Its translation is CASNNRVGEQYF.

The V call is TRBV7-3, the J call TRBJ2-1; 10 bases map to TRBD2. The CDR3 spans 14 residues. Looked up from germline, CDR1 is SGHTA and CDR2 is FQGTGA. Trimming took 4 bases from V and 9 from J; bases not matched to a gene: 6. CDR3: CASSSLAGATEQFF. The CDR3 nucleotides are TGTGCCAGCAGCTCTCTAGCGGGAGCCACTGAGCAGTTCTTC.

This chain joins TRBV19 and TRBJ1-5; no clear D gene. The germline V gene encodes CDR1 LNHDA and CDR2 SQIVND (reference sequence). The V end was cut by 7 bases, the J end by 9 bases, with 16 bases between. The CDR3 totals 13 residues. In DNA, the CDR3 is TGTGCCAGTAAGGTGACACCGTTCGCGCCCCAGCATTTT. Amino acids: CASKVTPFAPQHF.

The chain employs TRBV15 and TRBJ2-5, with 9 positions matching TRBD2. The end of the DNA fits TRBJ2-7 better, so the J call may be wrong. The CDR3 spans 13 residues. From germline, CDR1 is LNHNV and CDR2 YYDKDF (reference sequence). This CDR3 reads CATSRREGHEQYF. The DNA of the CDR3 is TGTGCCACCAGCCGGCGGGAGGGCCACGAGCAGTACTTC.